These T cell receptor beta chains were read from a single sample in a study of shared clonotypes between healthy human individuals. Data came from immunoSEQ multiplex PCR; TCRdb stores just in-frame clones and leaves some out. The top ten clones hold 0.35% to 0.45% of a sample with 2 million to 3 million clones, under 95% of them seen once. Sequencing used naive CD4+ T cells from PBMCs. The receptor set was obtained from a young man in good health. Some clones in this sample may be carry-over from other donors' samples. Both conserved end residues are part of each CDR3. D genes are given only for firm matches. Not every row has a clone size; where given, it reads once, few, many or a size class.

j_gene: TRBJ1-5
d_gene: TRBD1
abundance: -
v_gene: TRBV2
CDR3nt: TGTGCCAGCAGTGTTGGGCCAGGGGGCAGGAGCAATCAGCCCCAGCATTTT
CDR3aa: CASSVGPGGRSNQPQHF

j_gene: TRBJ2-1
d_gene: TRBD2
abundance: -
v_gene: TRBV7-2
CDR3nt: TGTGCCAGCAGCTTAAATGGACTAGCGGGAGTAGATGAGCAGTTCTTC
CDR3aa: CASSLNGLAGVDEQFF

j_gene: TRBJ2-7
d_gene: -
abundance: -
v_gene: TRBV5-1
CDR3nt: TGCGCCAGCAGGCCAGGCGACTCCTACGAGCAGTACTTC
CDR3aa: CASRPGDSYEQYF

j_gene: TRBJ1-2
d_gene: -
abundance: -
v_gene: TRBV28
CDR3nt: TGTGCCAGCACCATTCAGGCTAACTATGGCTACACCTTC
CDR3aa: CASTIQANYGYTF

j_gene: TRBJ2-7
d_gene: TRBD1
abundance: -
v_gene: TRBV27
CDR3nt: TGTGCCAGCAGGCAGGGGGTAAATCCCTACGAGCAGTACTTC
CDR3aa: CASRQGVNPYEQYF

j_gene: TRBJ2-7
d_gene: TRBD2
abundance: once
v_gene: TRBV5-1
CDR3nt: TGCGCCAGCAGCTCCGTAGCGGGAGAAAGGTTTTCAGGATACGAGCAGTACTTC
CDR3aa: CASSSVAGERFSGYEQYF

j_gene: TRBJ2-1
d_gene: TRBD1
abundance: once
v_gene: TRBV2
CDR3nt: TGTGCCAGCAGACGCGGACAGGGAGGCTACAATGAGCAGTTCTTC
CDR3aa: CASRRGQGGYNEQFF

j_gene: TRBJ2-5
d_gene: -
abundance: once
v_gene: TRBV20-1
CDR3nt: TGCAGTGCTTATTTTACGGAGACCCAGTACTTC
CDR3aa: CSAYFTETQYF

j_gene: TRBJ1-5
d_gene: -
abundance: -
v_gene: TRBV15
CDR3nt: TGTGCCACCAGCAGAAACTGGGGGGTTGGCAATCAGCCCCAGCATTTT
CDR3aa: CATSRNWGVGNQPQHF

j_gene: TRBJ1-2
d_gene: TRBD1
abundance: -
v_gene: TRBV5-4
CDR3nt: TGTGCCAGCAGCTCAGGACAGGCCCCTAACTATGGCTACACCTTC
CDR3aa: CASSSGQAPNYGYTF

j_gene: TRBJ1-2
d_gene: TRBD1
abundance: -
v_gene: TRBV7-3
CDR3nt: TGTGCCAGCAGCCTCCCCGGACAGGCAGGCTACACCTTC
CDR3aa: CASSLPGQAGYTF

j_gene: TRBJ1-1
d_gene: -
abundance: -
v_gene: TRBV18
CDR3nt: TGTGCCAGCTCACCACCAATGCCGGGCTTCATGAACACTGAAGCTTTCTTT
CDR3aa: CASSPPMPGFMNTEAFF

j_gene: TRBJ2-7
d_gene: -
abundance: -
v_gene: TRBV6-1
CDR3nt: TGTGCCAGCAGTGAATCGGGTGCGGGTGGGGCGCGGTACGAGCAGTACTTC
CDR3aa: CASSESGAGGARYEQYF

j_gene: TRBJ2-1
d_gene: -
abundance: -
v_gene: TRBV5-4
CDR3nt: TGTGCCAGCAGCTTGGCCGGGAGCAATGAGCAGTTCTTC
CDR3aa: CASSLAGSNEQFF

j_gene: TRBJ2-2
d_gene: -
abundance: once
v_gene: TRBV27
CDR3nt: TGTGCCAGCATGGGGGTCGGCATAGGAAACACCGGGGAGCTGTTTTTT
CDR3aa: CASMGVGIGNTGELFF

j_gene: TRBJ1-2
d_gene: -
abundance: -
v_gene: TRBV29-1
CDR3nt: TGCAGCGTTGGACAGGCCCTATCAAACTATGGCTACACCTTC
CDR3aa: CSVGQALSNYGYTF

j_gene: TRBJ2-7
d_gene: -
abundance: -
v_gene: TRBV7-3
CDR3nt: TGTGCCAGCAGCCCAGGTTATACCGAGCAGTACTTC
CDR3aa: CASSPGYTEQYF

j_gene: TRBJ2-5
d_gene: TRBD2
abundance: -
v_gene: TRBV23-1
CDR3nt: TGCGCCAGCTCCGGGACCCAGACTAGCGGAGACCAAGAGACCCAGTACTTC
CDR3aa: CASSGTQTSGDQETQYF

j_gene: TRBJ1-1
d_gene: -
abundance: -
v_gene: TRBV5-4
CDR3nt: TGTGCCAGCAGCCGTAGGACAGTGGCCCTTTCGGATGAAGCTTTCTTT
CDR3aa: CASSRRTVALSDEAFF

j_gene: TRBJ2-7
d_gene: -
abundance: once
v_gene: TRBV7-3
CDR3nt: TGTGCCAGCAGCTTAGGGCAGGGGAGGACCTACGAGCAGTACTTC
CDR3aa: CASSLGQGRTYEQYF

j_gene: TRBJ2-7
d_gene: -
abundance: once
v_gene: TRBV5-4
CDR3nt: TGTGCCAGCACAGACAAGAGCTCCTACGAGCAGTACTTC
CDR3aa: CASTDKSSYEQYF

j_gene: TRBJ2-5
d_gene: -
abundance: once
v_gene: TRBV5-1
CDR3nt: TGCGCCAGCAGCACGGACAGTGAAGAGACCCAGTACTTC
CDR3aa: CASSTDSEETQYF

j_gene: TRBJ2-1
d_gene: -
abundance: -
v_gene: TRBV14
CDR3nt: TGTGCCAGCAGCCAAGATCTCTATACCTACAATGAGCAGTTCTTC
CDR3aa: CASSQDLYTYNEQFF

j_gene: TRBJ1-2
d_gene: -
abundance: -
v_gene: TRBV10-3
CDR3nt: TGTGCCATCAGTGAGCAAGGGACCTCTAACTATGGCTACACCTTC
CDR3aa: CAISEQGTSNYGYTF

j_gene: TRBJ2-3
d_gene: -
abundance: -
v_gene: TRBV10-1
CDR3nt: TGCGCCAGCAGTGACCCTACTGGGACAGATACGCAGTATTTT
CDR3aa: CASSDPTGTDTQYF

j_gene: TRBJ1-2
d_gene: -
abundance: -
v_gene: TRBV4-1
CDR3nt: TGCGCCAGCAGACAAGGCGGGGGGATTGCTGGCTACACCTTC
CDR3aa: CASRQGGGIAGYTF

j_gene: TRBJ2-4
d_gene: -
abundance: -
v_gene: TRBV28
CDR3nt: TGTGCCAGCAGTTTAAACAGGGTCACCCGCGGGTACTTC
CDR3aa: CASSLNRVTRGYF

j_gene: TRBJ2-2
d_gene: -
abundance: -
v_gene: TRBV6-5
CDR3nt: TGTGCCAGCAGTTACTCCAAAACCGGGGAGCTGTTTTTT
CDR3aa: CASSYSKTGELFF

j_gene: TRBJ2-7
d_gene: -
abundance: few
v_gene: TRBV30
CDR3nt: TGTGCCTGGAGTGGACGGACCTACGAGCAGTACTTC
CDR3aa: CAWSGRTYEQYF

j_gene: TRBJ2-3
d_gene: TRBD2
abundance: -
v_gene: TRBV7-3
CDR3nt: TGTGCCAGCAGCTTATTCGGGGCTAGCGGGCTAAACACAGATACGCAGTATTTT
CDR3aa: CASSLFGASGLNTDTQYF

j_gene: TRBJ2-5
d_gene: -
abundance: -
v_gene: TRBV7-2
CDR3nt: TGTGCCAGCAGCCGAGGACGTGGGGAGGAGACCCAGTACTTC
CDR3aa: CASSRGRGEETQYF

j_gene: TRBJ2-6
d_gene: -
abundance: -
v_gene: TRBV6-1
CDR3nt: TGTGCCAGCAGGGGGACTTGGGGGTTGGCCAACGTCCTGACTTTC
CDR3aa: CASRGTWGLANVLTF

j_gene: TRBJ2-1
d_gene: -
abundance: -
v_gene: TRBV11-1
CDR3nt: TGTGCCAGCAGCTTTTCCCGGGAGCAGTTCTTC
CDR3aa: CASSFSREQFF

j_gene: TRBJ1-2
d_gene: -
abundance: -
v_gene: TRBV28
CDR3nt: TGTGCCAGCAGTTCCGGCGCTACCCACTATGGCTACACCTTC
CDR3aa: CASSSGATHYGYTF

j_gene: TRBJ2-1
d_gene: TRBD2
abundance: -
v_gene: TRBV10-3
CDR3nt: TGTGCCATCAGTGTAGGGACTAGTCCTTGGCAGTTCTTC
CDR3aa: CAISVGTSPWQFF

j_gene: TRBJ1-2
d_gene: -
abundance: -
v_gene: TRBV27
CDR3nt: TGTGCCAGCAGTTCGACTGGTGATGGCTACACCTTC
CDR3aa: CASSSTGDGYTF